One sample yielded the 30 T cell receptor beta chains listed below, sequenced in a study of blood T cells in healthy people across ages. A second PCR of 7 to 11 cycles used a sample-barcoded 5' primer and a J-beta primer mix. TCRdb re-called the 5' RACE reads through MiXCR, storing one row per CDR3 protein. The table lists 700,000 to 850,000 distinct CDR3 sequences, about 53% of them singletons. The source material was blood. These receptors came from a man older than 75 in good health.

The V and J genes are TRBV10-3 and TRBJ2-7, with a possible D match to TRBD1 (5 bases). The length of the CDR3 is 13 residues. Germline-derived CDR1 and CDR2 are ENHRY and SYGVKD. V gave up 6 bases and J gave up 3 bases, with 12 bases separating them. CDR3: CAIRDQGGYEQYF. The CDR3 DNA reads TGTGCCATCAGGGACCAGGGTGGCTACGAGCAGTACTTC.

On this clonotype: A much larger clone lies a single base off, so this may be a read error. This chain connects TRBV7-2 to TRBJ2-7, with TRBD1 matching 11 bases. Trimming removed 3 bases from V and 6 bases from J; junction bases left unmatched: 4. CDR1 and CDR2 (germline): SGHTA, FQGNSA. There are 14 residues in the CDR3. CDR3 amino acids: CASSFGTGGREQYF. In DNA, the CDR3 is TGTGCCAGCAGCTTCGGGACAGGGGGTCGCGAGCAGTACTTC.

This clonotype was counted a few times. The chain combines TRBV29-1 with TRBJ2-6; tentative D call: TRBD2 (6 bases). This CDR3 has 14 residues. V gave up 3 bases and J gave up 4 bases, with 10 bases separating them. Germline CDR1 reads SQVTM; CDR2 reads ANQGSEA. CDR3 bases: TGCAGCGTTGAGGGGGGATTCGGGGCCAACGTCCTGACTTTC. Translation: CSVEGGFGANVLTF.

The chain is built from TRBV5-1 and TRBJ2-7, with D possibly being TRBD2 (5 bases). The V end lost 0 bases, the J end lost 2 bases, and 9 bases lay between the germline ends. Germline V gene data show CDR1 as SGHRS and CDR2 as YFSETQ. The CDR3 extends over 14 amino acids. CDR3 sequence (DNA): TGCGCCAGCAGCTTGGGACACGGGGCCTACGAGCAGTACTTC. Translating gives CASSLGHGAYEQYF.

A few counts support this clonotype. The rearrangement links TRBV29-1 to TRBJ2-3, with D maybe TRBD1 (6 bases). In germline, CDR1 is SQVTM, CDR2 ANQGSEA. The V end was cut by 4 bases, the J end by 14 bases, with 22 bases between. The CDR3 is made up of 13 amino acids. CDR3 amino acids: CSVAGVQNRYAYF. The CDR3 bases are TGCAGCGTTGCAGGGGTTCAGAACAGATACGCGTATTTT.

This chain connects TRBV5-1 to TRBJ2-1; D could derive from TRBD1 or TRBD2 (5 bases each). Trimming pared 4 bases from V and 0 bases from J, leaving 14 bases between. This CDR3 is 16 amino acids long. CDR1 and CDR2 from the germline V gene are SGHRS and YFSETQ. The CDR3 spells CASSNPGRVSYNEQFF. CDR3 bases: TGCGCCAGCAGCAATCCGGGACGGGTCTCCTACAATGAGCAGTTCTTC. Based on the CDR3 plus reference TRBV5-1 and TRBJ2-1, the full variable domain is KAGVTQTPRYLIKTRGQQVTLSCSPISGHRSVSWYQQTPGQGLQFLFEYFSETQRNKGNFPGRFSGRQFSNSRSEMNVSTLELGDSALYLCASSNPGRVSYNEQFFGPGTRLTVL.

This clonotype appeared a few times. The rearrangement uses TRBV7-2 and TRBJ2-7; maybe TRBD1 (5 bases). V gave up 1 base and J gave up 2 bases, with 9 bases separating them. The CDR3 is 14 residues long. Germline V gene sequence: CDR1 SGHTA, CDR2 FQGNSA. In nucleotides, the CDR3 is TGTGCCAGCAGCTTAGAGGGGAAGGCCTACGAGCAGTACTTC. Its protein is CASSLEGKAYEQYF.

This clonotype was counted at least ten times. The chain recombines TRBV7-2 with TRBJ1-2, with D perhaps TRBD1 (6 bases). V lost 2 bases to trimming and J lost 4 bases, with 20 bases between them. CDR1 SGHTA and CDR2 FQGNSA come from the germline V gene. The CDR3 is made up of 17 amino acids. This CDR3 reads CASSLIGGSGGGYGYTF. The CDR3 DNA sequence: TGTGCCAGCAGCTTAATCGGGGGGAGTGGGGGCGGCTATGGCTACACCTTC.

The genes are TRBV20-1 and TRBJ2-7, with unresolved D. Near its end, the DNA agrees better with TRBJ2-5, so the J call may be wrong. The germline CDR1 and CDR2 sequences are DFQATT and SNEGSKA (reference sequence). The CDR3 has 15 residues. The CDR3: CSARGPGTPKETQYF. The CDR3 DNA sequence: TGCAGTGCTAGAGGGCCGGGTACACCAAAAGAGACCCAGTACTTC.

The V gene is TRBV5-1, the J gene TRBJ2-7; 14 bases map to TRBD2. The V gene's germline CDR1 is SGHRS and CDR2 YFSETQ. The CDR3 sequence is 15 residues long. V lost 4 bases to trimming and J lost 2 bases; unmatched junction nucleotides: 2. The CDR3 loop is CASSQTSGRAYEQYF. The DNA for the CDR3 is TGCGCCAGCAGCCAGACTAGCGGGAGGGCCTACGAGCAGTACTTC. Complete variable domain (other parts from reference TRBV5-1 and TRBJ2-7): KAGVTQTPRYLIKTRGQQVTLSCSPISGHRSVSWYQQTPGQGLQFLFEYFSETQRNKGNFPGRFSGRQFSNSRSEMNVSTLELGDSALYLCASSQTSGRAYEQYFGPGTRLTVT.

This clonotype was seen a few times. This sequence joins TRBV3-1 and TRBJ2-5; 14 bases agree with TRBD2. CDR1 and CDR2 from the germline V gene are LGHDT and YNNKEL (reference sequence). The CDR3 has 17 residues. V trimming: 4 bases; J trimming: 2 bases; junction bases outside the gene matches: 6. DNA of the CDR3: TGTGCCAGCAGCCGGCCGGGACTAGCGGGAGCACAAGAGACCCAGTACTTC. Protein product: CASSRPGLAGAQETQYF.

Ten or more counts support this clonotype. The rearrangement uses TRBV7-9 and TRBJ2-7; 8 bases match TRBD2. The CDR3 totals 15 residues. V shed 4 bases and J 2 bases; nucleotides not matched to a gene: 7. Germline-derived CDR1 and CDR2 are SEHNR and FQNEAQ (reference sequence). This CDR3 reads CASSSRFSGTYEQYF. The CDR3 nucleotides are TGTGCCAGCAGCTCCCGGTTTAGCGGGACCTACGAGCAGTACTTC. Supplemented by reference TRBV7-9 and TRBJ2-7, the full variable domain reads DTGVSQNPRHKITKRGQNVTFRCDPISEHNRLYWYRQTLGQGPEFLTYFQNEAQLEKSRLLSDRFSAERPKGSFSTLEIQRTEQGDSAMYLCASSSRFSGTYEQYFGPGTRLTVT.

This clonotype was counted only a few times. This chain uses TRBV11-2 with TRBJ2-1; tentative D call: TRBD1 (5 bases). Trimming left V 5 bases short and J 5 bases short, with 16 bases between. This CDR3 spans 15 amino acids. Germline V gives CDR1 SGHAT, CDR2 FQNNGV. The CDR3 spells CASSPPGRGHNEQFF. The CDR3 DNA sequence: TGTGCCAGCAGCCCCCCAGGTAGGGGCCACAATGAGCAGTTCTTC.

The V gene is TRBV6-2 or TRBV6-3, the J gene TRBJ2-3; D is unresolved. V was trimmed by 8 bases and J by 14 bases, leaving 23 bases between them. This CDR3 is built from 13 residues. Looked up from germline, CDR1 is MNHEY and CDR2 is SVGEGT. In DNA form, the CDR3 reads TGTGCCAGCGTCGGACCAAAGCACAGATACGCGTATTTT. Translation gives CASVGPKHRYAYF.

The chain uses TRBV5-1 and TRBJ2-1; no reliable D call. Germline V gene sequence: CDR1 SGHRS, CDR2 YFSETQ. V was clipped by 2 bases and J by 9 bases, with 12 bases between them. The CDR3 is made up of 13 amino acids. The chain's CDR3 is CASSLTVPIEQFF. The CDR3 DNA follows: TGCGCCAGCAGCTTAACCGTTCCAATTGAGCAGTTCTTC.

This chain joins TRBV20-1 and TRBJ2-5; D gene unclear. CDR3 size: 15 residues. Germline assignment: CDR1 DFQATT and CDR2 SNEGSKA (reference sequence). V lost 0 bases and J lost 1, with 12 bases in between. The CDR3: CSARDFQAPQETQYF. The DNA for the CDR3 is TGCAGTGCTAGAGATTTTCAGGCTCCCCAAGAGACCCAGTACTTC.

The gene calls are TRBV2 and TRBJ1-1, with a tentative D call TRBD1 (6 bases). The germline V gene has CDR1 SNHLY and CDR2 FYNNEI. This CDR3 is built from 17 residues. Trimming took 2 bases from V and 1 from J, leaving 17 bases between them. The CDR3 DNA follows: TGTGCCAGCAGTGAAAGGAGGGGGTGGGGGACGAACACTGAAGCTTTCTTT. It yields the protein CASSERRGWGTNTEAFF.

The rearrangement links TRBV6-6 to TRBJ1-1; no firm D call. The germline V and J ends were trimmed by 6 bases and 1 base, with 12 bases remaining between them. In germline, CDR1 is MNHNY, CDR2 SVGAGI (reference sequence). There are 14 residues in the CDR3. The CDR3 region is CASSLISANTEAFF. The CDR3 DNA reads TGTGCCAGCAGCCTCATTTCCGCGAACACTGAAGCTTTCTTT.

The J gene is TRBJ2-7, the V gene TRBV6-5, with D maybe TRBD2 (6 bases). The J call may not be correct, given that the DNA end is closer to TRBJ2-5. CDR3 length: 14 residues. CDR1 and CDR2 from the germline V gene are MNHEY and SVGAGI. The CDR3 here is CASSDTSLQETQYF. The CDR3 DNA reads TGTGCCAGCAGTGACACTAGCCTTCAAGAGACCCAGTACTTC.

V gene TRBV29-1 combines with J gene TRBJ1-4, with a possible D match to TRBD1 (6 bases). This CDR3 comprises 14 residues. The V and J ends lost 7 bases and 8 bases respectively, with 20 bases between them. Germline V gene lookup returns CDR1 SQVTM and CDR2 ANQGSEA. CDR3 amino acids: CSAKGSAGDEKLFF. CDR3 sequence (DNA): TGCAGCGCCAAGGGTTCGGCAGGGGACGAAAAACTGTTTTTT.

The chain is built from TRBV5-4 and TRBJ2-3, with 14 bases that match TRBD2. Germline CDR1 and CDR2: SGHNT and YYREEE (reference sequence). The CDR3 covers 17 residues. J lost 4 bases, V lost 0 bases, and 4 bases had no gene match. CDR3 in amino acids: CASSLGGLAGAADTQYF. Written as DNA, the CDR3 is TGTGCCAGCAGCTTGGGGGGACTAGCGGGAGCGGCAGATACGCAGTATTTT.

The sample holds one count of this clonotype. V gene TRBV7-3 combines with J gene TRBJ2-1; D possibly corresponds to TRBD2 (5 bases). This CDR3 spans 13 amino acids. The germline gives CDR1 SGHTA, CDR2 FQGTGA. V lost 3 bases and J lost 11, with 14 bases in between. In nucleotides, the CDR3 is TGTGCCAGCAGCTTTGCGGGTACAATGAAGCAGTTCTTC. It codes for CASSFAGTMKQFF. The full variable domain, in which reference TRBV7-3 and TRBJ2-1 provide the parts outside the CDR3, is GAGVSQTPSNKVTEKGKYVELRCDPISGHTALYWYRQSLGQGPEFLIYFQGTGAADDSGLPNDRFFAVRPEGSVSTLKIQRTERGDSAVYLCASSFAGTMKQFFGPGTRLTVL.

This clonotype was seen a single time. This chain connects TRBV20-1 to TRBJ2-3; D perhaps matches TRBD2 (5 bases). Germline CDR1 and CDR2: DFQATT and SNEGSKA (reference sequence). V shed 7 bases and J shed 2 bases, with 13 bases lying between them. The CDR3 is 13 amino acids. The CDR3 sequence is CSGASPITDTQYF. The CDR3 coding sequence is TGCAGTGGGGCTAGCCCCATCACAGATACGCAGTATTTT.

This clonotype was detected a few times. The chain uses TRBV29-1 and TRBJ2-3, with D perhaps TRBD1 or TRBD2 (5 bases each). The CDR3 covers 13 residues. The germline V and J ends were trimmed by 5 bases and 1 base, with 10 bases remaining between them. Germline V gene lookup returns CDR1 SQVTM and CDR2 ANQGSEA. DNA for the CDR3: TGCAGCGTTCGGGGCCCCGGCACAGATACGCAGTATTTT. This codes for CSVRGPGTDTQYF.

The rearrangement links TRBV5-6 to TRBJ2-1; TRBD2 aligns across 10 bases. Germline V gene data show CDR1 as SGHDT and CDR2 as YYEEEE. The CDR3 runs to 17 residues. V lost 4 bases and J lost 7; bases outside the gene matches: 14. Written as DNA, the CDR3 is TGTGCCAGCAGCCCGGCAGTGGGGACTAGCGAATCGAATGAGCAGTTCTTC. Translation gives CASSPAVGTSESNEQFF.

For this clonotype: One end of the junction varies from germline; a read error may be responsible. The rearrangement links TRBV5-1 to TRBJ2-5, with TRBD1 matching 10 bases. The better agreement between TRBJ2-7 and the DNA end casts doubt on the J call. CDR3 length equals 14 residues. Germline V gene sequence: CDR1 SGHRS, CDR2 YFSETQ. CDR3: CANSLGQGYYEQYF. As DNA, the CDR3 is TGCGCCAACAGCTTGGGACAGGGGTACTACGAGCAGTACTTC.

This clonotype was counted a single time. This sequence joins TRBV6-6 and TRBJ1-2; no clear D gene. The germline CDR1 and CDR2 sequences are MNHNY and SVGAGI (reference sequence). This CDR3 is 14 amino acids long. Trimming cost V 0 bases and J 5 bases, with 10 bases left between them. The CDR3, as DNA: TGTGCCAGCAGTTACTCGTCCACGGCATATGGCTACACCTTC. It codes for CASSYSSTAYGYTF.

The gene calls are TRBV18 and TRBJ2-1, with 13 positions matching TRBD2. Germline V gene sequence: CDR1 KGHSH, CDR2 LQKENI. The CDR3 extends over 17 amino acids. After removal of 2 bases from V and 6 bases from J, the junction contained 7 bases not matched to a gene. The chain's CDR3 is CASSPSLGLAGRNEQFF. DNA of the CDR3: TGTGCCAGCTCACCATCCCTGGGACTAGCGGGACGCAATGAGCAGTTCTTC.

The chain links TRBV20-1 to TRBJ2-3; D uncertain. V lost 1 base and J 3 bases, leaving 11 bases between the germline ends. CDR1 is DFQATT and CDR2 is SNEGSKA in the germline V gene (reference sequence). The CDR3 sequence is 14 residues long. The CDR3 sequence: CSARAGVGTDTQYF. The CDR3 DNA is TGCAGTGCTAGAGCTGGAGTGGGGACAGATACGCAGTATTTT.

This chain joins TRBV7-2 and TRBJ1-4, with D maybe TRBD1 (5 bases). Germline V gene data show CDR1 as SGHTA and CDR2 as FQGNSA. Trimming left V 5 bases short and J 1 base short, with 8 bases between. This CDR3 is 14 amino acids long. The CDR3 DNA reads TGTGCCAGCAGCCGGGACGGAACTAATGAAAAACTGTTTTTT. Translation: CASSRDGTNEKLFF.